This TCR beta chain was identified in a study of regulatory T cells in long-lasting Graves disease. Building the TCR beta libraries relied on iRepertoire HTBI primers, and CDR3 regions underwent Arm-PCR. TCRdb reprocessed the multiplex PCR reads via MiXCR and lists one record per CDR3 protein. Counted here are 550,000 to 650,000 distinct CDR3 sequences, about 15% occurring once; the ten biggest clones make up 12%. The CDR3 has 15 amino acids. Per the germline V gene, CDR1 is SGHTA and CDR2 is FQGNSA. Trimming took 5 bases from V and 1 from J, leaving 9 bases between them. A note on this clonotype: The antigen is not known.

Whole-study findings and limits: Persistent Graves' disease cases displayed lower TCR diversity than newly diagnosed ones. Among samples with persistent disease, TRBV28, TRBJ1-2 and TRBJ2-5 were favored.

The time point was: newly diagnosed GD, antithyroid drugs for less than 3 months. The TCR library was made from RNA that had been extracted from PBMCs in TRIzol. The patient group derived from an endocrinology department in Xi'an, China. These same data were also listed under a study on T cells in Graves' hyperthyroidism and ophthalmopathy. From that paper: Within blood appeared most thyroid clonotypes that had expanded above 0.001.

The source of this sequence is a man younger than 35 with Graves disease. Sequencing was performed on peripheral blood mononuclear cells (PBMCs), taken at new diagnosis, from a patient treated with antithyroid drugs. The chain has TRBV7-2 and TRBJ2-6, with D hard to call. CDR3 nucleotides: TGTGCCAGCAGCCCCAGTCGGTCTGGGGCCAACGTCCTGACTTTC. Translation: CASSPSRSGANVLTF.